These 29 T cell receptor beta chains were all obtained from the same sample, sequenced in a study of blood T cell repertoires in COVID-19. The repertoire was sequenced with immunoSEQ multiplex PCR; TCRdb's copy has only in-frame clones and lacks some. The table lists roughly 100,000 clones, more than 85% of them singletons. What was sequenced was peripheral blood. Receptor source: a man aged 18 to 29 with acute or convalescent COVID-19.

In its sample, this clone was seen once. This chain connects TRBV4-2 to TRBJ2-3, with 7 bases fitting TRBD2. CDR3 size: 17 residues. In germline, CDR1 is LGHNA, CDR2 YNFKEQ. The V and J ends lost 1 base and 2 bases, in that order; junction bases with no gene match: 9. The CDR3 protein is CASSQAVTGDYTDTQYF. CDR3 in DNA: TGTGCCAGCAGCCAAGCGGTGACGGGGGACTACACAGATACGCAGTATTTT.

The chain couples TRBV9 to TRBJ2-5; 10 bases align to TRBD2. CDR1 SGDLS and CDR2 YYNGEE come from the germline V gene. Germline trimming cut 4 bases from V and 5 bases from J; bases unmatched to any gene: 20. The CDR3 covers 19 residues. CDR3 sequence: CASSSTKGGLAGVRETQYF. DNA for the CDR3: TGTGCCAGCAGCTCAACGAAAGGTGGGCTAGCGGGAGTGCGGGAGACCCAGTACTTC.

V gene TRBV7-9 combines with J gene TRBJ1-1, with unresolved D. This CDR3 comprises 15 residues. Germline V gives CDR1 SEHNR, CDR2 FQNEAQ (reference sequence). V was cut by 2 bases and J by 6 bases, with 16 bases left in between. The CDR3 loop is CASSLIDWASPEAFF. The CDR3 DNA sequence: TGTGCCAGCAGCTTAATTGATTGGGCCAGCCCTGAAGCTTTCTTT.

This sequence joins TRBV6-5 and TRBJ1-2; maybe TRBD1 (6 bases). This CDR3 region has 16 residues. V was pared by 0 bases and J by 5 bases, with 16 bases between. Germline values: CDR1 MNHEY, CDR2 SVGAGI. Here the CDR3 reads CASSYSNDRLYYGYTF. The CDR3 DNA reads TGTGCCAGCAGTTACTCAAACGACAGGTTATATTATGGCTACACCTTC.

The sample holds one count of this clone. The chain joins TRBV5-5 to TRBJ2-3, with TRBD2 as a possible D gene (6 bases). The V end lost 4 bases, the J end lost 3 bases, and 12 bases lay between the germline ends. The V gene's germline CDR1 is SGHKS and CDR2 YYEKEE (reference sequence). CDR3 length: 14 amino acids. CDR3 bases: TGTGCCAGCAGCCGGCCGGGGGTAACAGATACGCAGTATTTT. The encoded protein is CASSRPGVTDTQYF.

This clone was counted a single time. The chain recombines TRBV19 with TRBJ2-2; 9 bases are shared with TRBD2. Trimming removed 4 bases from V and 7 bases from J; junction bases left unmatched: 16. The CDR3 extends over 18 amino acids. CDR1 and CDR2 (germline): LNHDA, SQIVND (reference sequence). CDR3 region: CASSSSALTSGLVGELFF. Here the CDR3 DNA reads TGTGCCAGTAGTAGCTCCGCCTTAACTAGCGGGCTTGTCGGGGAGCTGTTTTTT.

The rearrangement joins TRBV29-1 to TRBJ1-1; 9 nucleotides line up with TRBD1. Germline lookup yields CDR1 SQVTM and CDR2 ANQGSEA. The CDR3 runs to 14 residues. Losses at the gene ends were 3 bases for V and 3 bases for J; bases not matched to a gene: 5. CDR3 region: CSVDGQGRYTEAFF. CDR3 nucleotide sequence: TGCAGCGTTGACGGACAGGGGAGGTACACTGAAGCTTTCTTT.

The chain carries TRBV25-1 and TRBJ2-1; TRBD2 might be the D (6 bases). CDR1 is MGHDK and CDR2 is SYGVNS in the germline V gene. Trimming pared 2 bases from V and 10 bases from J, leaving 9 bases between. This CDR3 spans 12 amino acids. The CDR3 loop reads CASSEAAGEQFF. CDR3 DNA sequence: TGTGCCAGCAGTGAAGCGGCGGGGGAGCAGTTCTTC.

This chain uses TRBV3-1 (or the pseudogene TRBV3-2) with TRBJ2-7, with TRBD2 identical over 9 bases. V shed 0 bases and J 4 bases; nucleotides not matched to a gene: 13. Germline V lookup: CDR1 LGHDT, CDR2 YNNKEL (reference sequence). CDR3 length: 18 residues. As DNA, the CDR3 is TGTGCCAGCAGCCAAGATTCATCTCCCGGGACTAGCAGGTACGAGCAGTACTTC. It specifies CASSQDSSPGTSRYEQYF.

The chain uses TRBV7-9 and TRBJ2-1; 7 bases are a match to TRBD1. This CDR3 is built from 15 residues. The ends lost 5 bases at V and 7 bases at J; junction bases unmatched: 11. CDR1 is SEHNR and CDR2 is FQNEAQ in the germline V gene (reference sequence). This CDR3 is CASSQGVAGANEQFF. For the CDR3, the DNA is TGTGCCAGCAGCCAGGGGGTCGCCGGGGCGAATGAGCAGTTCTTC.

This CDR3 reads CASGGQGAWYEQYF. CDR3 in DNA: TGTGCCAGCGGGGGACAGGGGGCATGGTACGAGCAGTACTTC. The rearrangement uses TRBV7-9 and TRBJ2-7, with 12 positions matching TRBD1. Germline CDR1 and CDR2: SEHNR and FQNEAQ (reference sequence). The CDR3 sequence is 14 residues long. J lost 4 bases, V lost 8 bases, and 6 bases had no gene match.

V and J are TRBV19 and TRBJ1-1; D might be TRBD1 (6 bases). Between the trimmed V and J ends, which lost 0 bases and 1 base, there was a span of 9 bases. Germline CDR1 and CDR2: LNHDA and SQIVND (reference sequence). This CDR3 has 15 residues. This chain's CDR3 is CASSIETGPNTEAFF. CDR3 nucleotides: TGTGCCAGTAGTATAGAGACAGGTCCGAACACTGAAGCTTTCTTT.

This chain uses TRBV2 with TRBJ2-7, with D unresolved. Germline V gene lookup returns CDR1 SNHLY and CDR2 FYNNEI. Trimming took off 6 bases at V and 0 bases at J, with 6 bases between the two ends. This CDR3 contains 12 residues. The CDR3 protein is CASREASYEQYF. As DNA, the CDR3 is TGTGCCAGCAGAGAGGCCTCCTACGAGCAGTACTTC.

V is TRBV5-8 and J is TRBJ2-5; TRBD1 aligns across 7 bases. Germline V gene sequence: CDR1 SGHTS, CDR2 YDEGEE. CDR3 size: 14 residues. V trimming: 4 bases; J trimming: 2 bases; junction bases outside the gene matches: 5. CDR3 region: CASSLGQAQETQYF. As DNA, the CDR3 is TGTGCCAGCAGCCTAGGACAGGCACAAGAGACCCAGTACTTC.

A word on this clone: Germline and junction disagree at one end, which may indicate a read error. The V gene is TRBV2, the J gene TRBJ2-7, with 8 bases that match TRBD2. Germline loops: CDR1 SNHLY, CDR2 FYNNEI. This CDR3 has 12 residues. The CDR3 coding sequence is TGTGCCAGCAGTGAGAGGGGGGGGACTAGAGGCTTC. Protein product: CASSERGGTRGF.

The chain carries TRBV14 and TRBJ2-1; 11 bases are a match to TRBD2. CDR1 and CDR2 (germline): SGHDN, FVKESK. V gave up 1 base and J gave up 7 bases; unmatched junction bases: 9. The CDR3 is made up of 17 amino acids. The CDR3: CASSQGLLAGATNEQFF. The CDR3 DNA follows: TGTGCCAGCAGCCAAGGTCTACTAGCGGGAGCGACAAATGAGCAGTTCTTC.

This rearrangement joins TRBV9 to TRBJ1-6, with 8 bases matching TRBD1. V shed 0 bases and J 8 bases; nucleotides not matched to a gene: 4. The CDR3 is 15 amino acids. Germline V gives CDR1 SGDLS, CDR2 YYNGEE. The CDR3 loop reads CASSVGQGIDSPLHF. CDR3 in DNA: TGTGCCAGCAGCGTAGGACAGGGGATCGATTCACCCCTCCACTTT.

This clone came up once. V gene TRBV6-1 combines with J gene TRBJ1-1, with 8 positions matching TRBD1. The germline V gene has CDR1 MNHNS and CDR2 SASEGT. This CDR3 spans 13 amino acids. Trimming removed 1 base from V and 9 bases from J; junction bases left unmatched: 4. The CDR3 protein is CASSEGTGRKAFF. The CDR3 DNA reads as TGTGCCAGCAGTGAAGGGACAGGGAGGAAAGCTTTCTTT.

DNA of the CDR3: TGTGCCATCAGTGAGTCAACATGGCAGAACACTGAAGCTTTCTTT. Protein product: CAISESTWQNTEAFF. The chain recombines TRBV10-3 with TRBJ1-1; D ambiguous. V was cut by 0 bases and J by 1 base, with 9 bases left in between. The CDR3 has 15 residues. CDR1 is ENHRY, CDR2 SYGVKD, per germline.

This rearrangement joins TRBV6-5 to TRBJ1-5, with 11 bases lining up with TRBD1. The CDR3 is 14 residues long. V lost 8 bases and J lost 1; bases outside the gene matches: 1. The germline V gene has CDR1 MNHEY and CDR2 SVGAGI. The chain's CDR3 is CASGDRGSNQPQHF. In nucleotides, the CDR3 is TGTGCCAGCGGGGACAGGGGGAGCAATCAGCCCCAGCATTTT.

The chain combines TRBV7-8 with TRBJ1-2; no reliable D call. Trimming left V 1 base short and J 8 bases short, with 23 bases between. The CDR3 is 17 amino acids. Germline V gene sequence: CDR1 SGHVS, CDR2 FQNEAQ. The DNA of the CDR3 is TGTGCCAGCAGCTTAGAACGTAAGAGGTCCTCTACGGGGGGCTACACCTTC. Its protein is CASSLERKRSSTGGYTF.

V usage is TRBV29-1 and J usage is TRBJ2-6; TRBD1 matches 10 bases. The CDR3 sequence is 17 residues long. Germline assignment: CDR1 SQVTM and CDR2 ANQGSEA. V gave up 3 bases and J gave up 0 bases; unmatched junction bases: 5. CDR3 in amino acids: CSVDLDRGYSGANVLTF. The CDR3 bases are TGCAGCGTTGATCTGGACAGGGGGTACTCTGGGGCCAACGTCCTGACTTTC.

This clone showed up just a few times. The genes are TRBV7-6 and TRBJ1-3; 7 nucleotides align to TRBD1. V shed 5 bases, J shed 2 bases, and the junction held 6 bases outside the gene matches. The CDR3 loop spans 15 amino acids. Germline values: CDR1 SGHVS, CDR2 FNYEAQ. CDR3 amino acids: CASSAQTGPGNTIYF. The CDR3 DNA follows: TGTGCCAGCAGCGCTCAGACAGGGCCTGGAAACACCATATATTTT.

In this sample, this clone turned up once. The rearrangement uses TRBV4-2 and TRBJ1-3, with D possibly being TRBD1 (5 bases). Trimming removed 4 bases at V and 4 bases at J, with 14 bases between. Germline V gives CDR1 LGHNA, CDR2 YNFKEQ. The CDR3 has 15 amino acids. CDR3 nucleotides: TGTGCCAGCAGCCCCCCCCAGGGATCGGGAAACACCATATATTTT. This sequence encodes CASSPPQGSGNTIYF.

This clone was detected only once. The chain uses TRBV18 and TRBJ2-1; the D gene is possibly TRBD2 (6 bases). Germline V gene sequence: CDR1 KGHSH, CDR2 LQKENI. The V end lost 3 bases, the J end lost 12 bases, and 18 bases lay between the germline ends. The CDR3 spans 14 residues. The CDR3 region has the DNA TGTGCCAGCTCACCGGGGACTCCTGAATCTGCGCAGTTCTTC. It yields the protein CASSPGTPESAQFF.

CDR3 amino acids: CASSSDRGETQYF. The DNA of the CDR3 is TGTGCCAGCAGCTCGGACAGGGGGGAGACCCAGTACTTC. This chain links TRBV5-8 with TRBJ2-5, with 10 bases matching TRBD1. Germline V gives CDR1 SGHTS, CDR2 YDEGEE. Losses at the gene ends were 3 bases for V and 5 bases for J; bases not matched to a gene: 1. This CDR3 has 13 amino acids.

The V and J genes are TRBV4-2 and TRBJ2-4; D unresolved. The V gene lost 0 bases and the J gene lost 2 bases, with 14 bases spanning the gap. Germline V gives CDR1 LGHNA, CDR2 YNFKEQ. This CDR3 is built from 17 residues. This chain's CDR3 is CASSQDEESRTKNIQYF. CDR3 coding DNA: TGTGCCAGCAGCCAAGATGAGGAGTCGAGGACCAAAAACATTCAGTACTTC.

The genes are TRBV7-6 and TRBJ1-2, with 11 positions matching TRBD1. Germline assignment: CDR1 SGHVS and CDR2 FNYEAQ. CDR3 size: 16 residues. V was pared by 3 bases and J by 3 bases, with 6 bases of the junction left unmatched. The CDR3 sequence is CASSLGGTGGDYGYTF. The CDR3 bases are TGTGCCAGCAGCTTGGGGGGGACAGGGGGTGACTATGGCTACACCTTC.

This clone was seen once. The chain recombines TRBV19 with TRBJ2-1, with 10 bases identical to TRBD1. Germline V gene sequence: CDR1 LNHDA, CDR2 SQIVND (reference sequence). This CDR3 has 13 residues. With 7 bases clipped from V and 12 bases from J, the junction kept 9 bases outside the gene matches. The CDR3 spells CASTQKRTGGQFF. As DNA, the CDR3 is TGTGCCAGTACCCAAAAGCGGACAGGGGGGCAGTTCTTC.